This T cell receptor beta chain is from a study of post-analysis software for immune sequencing data. Study background: Multiple sclerosis in the patients followed relapsing-remitting, secondary progressive and progressive-relapsing courses.

CDR1 is KGHDR, CDR2 SFDVKD, per germline. The germline V and J ends were trimmed by 5 bases and 2 bases, with 13 bases remaining between them. The length of the CDR3 is 15 residues. General study findings and limits: Several TRBV segments, TRBV5-6, TRBV5-1 and TRBV20-1 among them, were found more frequent in patients than controls. Controls showed significantly higher normalized Chao1 diversity than did multiple sclerosis patients. Clustering by F measure revealed strong co-clustering among samples prepared together in one batch.

A remark on this clonotype: Its antigen is undetermined.

Tagging with unique molecular identifiers was a feature of the TCR beta cDNA libraries. There were about 1 to 10 million T cells, and about 540,000 cDNA molecules came from them. Via MiXCR, TCRdb re-called the PCR reads, giving one row per CDR3 protein. The table has some 690,000 distinct CDR3 sequences, roughly three fifths seen once. The sequenced sample consisted of blood. The V gene is TRBV24-1, the J gene TRBJ2-3; D gene ambiguous. The receptor comes from a girl aged 2-10 years with multiple sclerosis. CDR3 bases: TGTGCCACCAGTGGGGGTGGCGAGAACACAGATACGCAGTATTTT. This sequence encodes CATSGGGENTDTQYF.